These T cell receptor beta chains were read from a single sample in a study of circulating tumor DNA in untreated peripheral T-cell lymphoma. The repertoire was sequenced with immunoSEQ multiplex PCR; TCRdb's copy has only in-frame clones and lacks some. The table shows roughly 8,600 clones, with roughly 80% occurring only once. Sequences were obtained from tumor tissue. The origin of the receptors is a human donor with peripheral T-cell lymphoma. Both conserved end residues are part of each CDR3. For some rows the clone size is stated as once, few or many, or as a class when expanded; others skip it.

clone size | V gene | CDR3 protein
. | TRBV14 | CASSPRWAFNEKLFF
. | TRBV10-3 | CAISELGQTYEQYF
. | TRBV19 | CASSMPRRAGSGANVLTF
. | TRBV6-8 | CASSYSSTRYGYTF
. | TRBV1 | CASSQVGEVDEAFF
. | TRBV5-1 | CASSLAGRSEQETQYF
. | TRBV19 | CASSILGNTEAFF
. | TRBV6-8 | CASRRTNTYEQYF
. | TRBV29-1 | CSVGGEQETQYF
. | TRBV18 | CASSPGRIYEQYF
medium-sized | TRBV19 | CASSSQEGRQKAEAFF
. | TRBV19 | CASSMGKAGWAFF
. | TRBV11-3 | CASSLGGFTDTQYF
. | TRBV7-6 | CASSFDDRGPAAAFF
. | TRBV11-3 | CASSLELAGTGELFF
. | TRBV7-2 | CASSSRLLPPYEQYF
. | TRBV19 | CASSTLPGEPFF
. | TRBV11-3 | CASSLSLALATGELFF
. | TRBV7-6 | CASSLQRGGSTDTQYF
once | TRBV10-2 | CASRRGMNTEAFF
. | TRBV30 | CAWRGGPSSRGYTF
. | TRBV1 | CASSQGAGGDYTDTQYF
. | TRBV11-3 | CASSLGDRGHEQYF
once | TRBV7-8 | CASGLQSSNQPQHF
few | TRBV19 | CASSYSRDVNTEAFF
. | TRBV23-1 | CASSLIGAIGNTIYF
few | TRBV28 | CASTPGTAQPQHF
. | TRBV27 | CASSSNRPDQPQHF
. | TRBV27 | CASSLAGAQNQPQHF
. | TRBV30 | CAWRQGGGTEAFF
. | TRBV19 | CASSKQGLSHGYTF
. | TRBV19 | CASSTQGASGNTIYF